This is a list of T cell receptor beta chains from one sample in a study of blood T cell repertoires in COVID-19. TCRdb's copy holds only in-frame clones and misses some; the assay was immunoSEQ multiplex PCR. The repertoire holds 310,000 or so clones, with about 83% as singletons. Material: peripheral blood. These receptors were taken from a woman aged 45-65 years with acute or convalescent COVID-19. The CDR3 runs from the conserved cysteine through the conserved F or W. A D gene is named only where the DNA matches it firmly. The listing skips clone size in some rows; elsewhere it reads once, few, many or a size class.

v_gene	abundance	d_gene	j_gene	CDR3aa	CDR3nt
TRBV2	.	TRBD1	TRBJ1-1	CASGQGAMNTEAFF	TGTGCCAGCGGGCAGGGGGCGATGAACACTGAAGCTTTCTTT
TRBV18	.	TRBD1	TRBJ2-3	CASSPFAGQDTDTQYF	TGTGCCAGCTCACCTTTTGCGGGACAGGACACAGATACGCAGTATTTT
TRBV4-1	.	.	TRBJ1-6	CASSHADSHNSPLHF	TGCGCCAGCAGCCATGCTGACAGCCATAATTCACCCCTCCACTTT
TRBV28	.	TRBD1	TRBJ1-1	CASRQGALNTEAFF	TGTGCCAGCAGACAGGGGGCTTTGAACACTGAAGCTTTCTTT
TRBV6-5	.	.	TRBJ2-7	CASSLGGSVPAEQYF	TGTGCCAGCAGTTTAGGAGGGAGTGTTCCAGCCGAGCAGTACTTC
TRBV5-1	.	TRBD1	TRBJ1-5	CASSAGQGGSNQPQHF	TGCGCCAGCAGCGCGGGACAGGGAGGGAGCAATCAGCCCCAGCATTTT
TRBV29-1	.	TRBD1	TRBJ2-3	CSVGAGTGGDTQYF	TGCAGCGTAGGTGCCGGGACAGGGGGGGATACGCAGTATTTT
TRBV27	once	TRBD1	TRBJ1-2	CASSLSAGTGNYGYTF	TGTGCCAGCAGTTTATCAGCCGGGACAGGGAACTATGGCTACACCTTC
TRBV7-8	once	TRBD1	TRBJ2-7	CASSSDRVYEQYF	TGTGCCAGCAGCTCAGACAGGGTCTACGAGCAGTACTTC
TRBV28	.	TRBD1	TRBJ2-7	CASRDRWREQYF	TGTGCCAGCCGGGACAGGTGGAGGGAGCAGTACTTC
TRBV27	.	.	TRBJ1-1	CASTSRQEDEAFF	TGTGCCAGCACGTCAAGGCAAGAGGATGAAGCTTTCTTT
TRBV28	.	TRBD1	TRBJ2-7	CASSSTGFYEQYF	TGTGCCAGCAGCTCGACAGGGTTCTACGAGCAGTACTTC
TRBV14	.	.	TRBJ2-7	CASSRTQGRNEQYF	TGTGCCAGCAGCCGTACCCAGGGGCGCAACGAGCAGTACTTC
TRBV7-7	.	.	TRBJ1-3	CASSSGTGNTIYF	TGTGCCAGCAGCTCAGGGACTGGAAACACCATATATTTT
TRBV28	.	.	TRBJ2-7	CASSGTLSYEQYF	TGTGCCAGTAGCGGAACCCTCTCCTACGAGCAGTACTTC
TRBV6-6	.	TRBD1	TRBJ2-7	CASGRDRAYEQYF	TGTGCCAGCGGCCGGGACAGAGCCTACGAGCAGTACTTC
TRBV29-1	.	TRBD1	TRBJ2-5	CSVGTGQETQYF	TGCAGCGTTGGGACAGGTCAAGAGACCCAGTACTTC
TRBV5-1	.	.	TRBJ1-5	CASSLETGLSQPQHF	TGCGCCAGCAGCTTGGAAACAGGCTTGAGTCAGCCCCAGCATTTT
TRBV11-2	.	.	TRBJ2-1	CASSLDLSDNEQFF	TGTGCCAGCAGCTTAGATCTCTCCGACAATGAGCAGTTCTTC
TRBV11-2	.	.	TRBJ1-6	CASSLGGTNSPLHF	TGTGCCAGCAGCTTAGGTGGCACCAATTCACCCCTCCACTTT
TRBV28	.	TRBD2	TRBJ2-1	CASSGWRGGAYNEQFF	TGTGCCAGCAGTGGGTGGCGCGGGGGGGCCTACAATGAGCAGTTCTTC
TRBV7-9	.	TRBD1	TRBJ2-3	CASSLGQASTDTQYF	TGTGCCAGCAGCCTTGGACAGGCGAGCACAGATACGCAGTATTTT
TRBV19	.	TRBD1	TRBJ2-7	CASRRGTGVREQYF	TGTGCCAGTAGAAGGGGGACAGGGGTACGCGAGCAGTACTTC
TRBV19	.	.	TRBJ2-5	CASSPPYRSTKETQYF	TGTGCCAGTAGCCCCCCATACAGGAGCACTAAAGAGACCCAGTACTTC
TRBV11-2	.	TRBD1	TRBJ2-7	CASSLGGTGAYEQYF	TGTGCCAGCAGCTTAGGGGGGACAGGTGCCTACGAGCAGTACTTC
TRBV19	.	TRBD1	TRBJ1-5	CASSKETGWRNQPQHF	TGTGCCAGTAGTAAGGAGACAGGGTGGCGCAATCAGCCCCAGCATTTT
TRBV6-5	.	TRBD1	TRBJ2-3	CATGDPGQGTDTQYF	TGTGCCACCGGAGATCCGGGACAGGGCACAGATACGCAGTATTTT
TRBV18	.	TRBD2	TRBJ2-1	CASSPSSGSENEQFF	TGTGCCAGCTCACCAAGTAGCGGGAGTGAAAATGAGCAGTTCTTC
TRBV7-2	.	TRBD1	TRBJ1-2	CASSFAGTGESAHTF	TGTGCCAGCAGCTTCGCCGGGACAGGGGAATCGGCGCACACCTTC
TRBV28	.	.	TRBJ1-1	CASRLARGSTEAFF	TGTGCCAGCAGGTTAGCTCGAGGGAGCACTGAAGCTTTCTTT
TRBV27	.	.	TRBJ2-1	CASINVYNEQFF	TGTGCCAGCATTAATGTGTACAATGAGCAGTTCTTC
TRBV6-4	.	.	TRBJ1-1	CASSDSSRGGKAFF	TGTGCCAGCAGTGACTCGAGTCGGGGTGGAAAAGCTTTCTTT
TRBV6-6	.	.	TRBJ2-5	CASSYGLGQETQYF	TGTGCCAGCAGTTATGGGCTGGGTCAAGAGACCCAGTACTTC
TRBV19	.	.	TRBJ2-1	CASSIRGSSYNEQFF	TGTGCCAGTAGTATACGGGGTAGCTCCTACAATGAGCAGTTCTTC
TRBV12-5	.	.	TRBJ1-2	CASGPDATLAYGYTF	TGTGCTAGTGGTCCGGATGCGACATTGGCCTATGGCTACACCTTC
TRBV2	few	.	TRBJ2-1	CASSEARAYKEMFF	TGTGCCAGCAGTGAAGCCAGGGCGTACAAAGAAATGTTCTTC
TRBV5-1	.	.	TRBJ2-4	CASSSVPVTERGAKNIQYF	TGCGCCAGCAGTTCCGTCCCCGTTACGGAAAGGGGAGCCAAAAACATTCAGTACTTC
TRBV19	.	.	TRBJ1-5	CARKQVSPKQPQHF	TGTGCCAGGAAACAGGTGAGCCCTAAGCAGCCCCAGCATTTT
TRBV28	.	.	TRBJ2-7	CASSFGPTYEQYF	TGTGCCAGCAGTTTTGGGCCGACCTACGAGCAGTACTTC
TRBV4-3	.	TRBD2	TRBJ2-3	CASSQDPDLAGGPTDTQYF	TGCGCCAGCAGCCAAGACCCCGACCTAGCGGGAGGGCCGACAGATACGCAGTATTTT
TRBV7-9	few	TRBD1	TRBJ1-1	CASSLQGAATEAFF	TGTGCCAGCAGCTTACAGGGGGCGGCCACTGAAGCTTTCTTT
TRBV12-3/TRBV12-4	.	.	TRBJ1-2	CASSVQRSGGYTF	TGTGCCAGCAGCGTACAGCGGTCGGGTGGCTACACCTTC
TRBV28	.	TRBD1	TRBJ1-2	CASSQGQESGYTF	TGTGCCAGCAGTCAGGGACAGGAAAGCGGCTACACCTTC
TRBV6-5	.	.	TRBJ1-3	CASSLQYRSGNTIYF	TGTGCCAGCAGTCTTCAATACAGGTCTGGAAACACCATATATTTT
TRBV5-4	.	TRBD2	TRBJ2-7	CASSLGGLARTYEQYF	TGTGCCAGCAGCTTGGGGGGACTAGCGAGAACCTACGAGCAGTACTTC
TRBV3-1/TRBV3-2	.	.	TRBJ1-4	CASSQWRQDEKLFF	TGTGCCAGCAGCCAATGGCGACAGGATGAAAAACTGTTTTTT
TRBV9	.	.	TRBJ2-1	CASSAGSASYNEQFF	TGTGCCAGCAGCGCCGGGTCCGCTTCCTACAATGAGCAGTTCTTC
TRBV7-8	.	.	TRBJ1-6	CASSLVISEGSPLHF	TGTGCCAGCAGCTTGGTAATCAGCGAGGGTTCACCCCTCCACTTT
TRBV2	few	TRBD1	TRBJ1-1	CASNAGTGRTEAFF	TGTGCCAGCAACGCCGGGACAGGGAGGACTGAAGCTTTCTTT
TRBV2	.	.	TRBJ1-2	CASRQVEGYTF	TGTGCCAGCCGACAGGTTGAAGGCTACACCTTC
TRBV28	.	TRBD1	TRBJ1-1	CATGQGLEAFF	TGTGCCACCGGACAGGGTCTTGAAGCTTTCTTT
TRBV28	once	.	TRBJ2-4	CASRPLRGVGIQYF	TGTGCCAGCAGACCCCTCAGGGGGGTCGGCATTCAGTACTTC
TRBV27	.	.	TRBJ1-2	CASSSTGIGYGYTF	TGTGCCAGCAGTTCGACAGGAATTGGCTATGGCTACACCTTC
TRBV2	.	.	TRBJ2-7	CASSVRGNEQYF	TGTGCCAGCAGTGTAAGGGGTAACGAGCAGTACTTC